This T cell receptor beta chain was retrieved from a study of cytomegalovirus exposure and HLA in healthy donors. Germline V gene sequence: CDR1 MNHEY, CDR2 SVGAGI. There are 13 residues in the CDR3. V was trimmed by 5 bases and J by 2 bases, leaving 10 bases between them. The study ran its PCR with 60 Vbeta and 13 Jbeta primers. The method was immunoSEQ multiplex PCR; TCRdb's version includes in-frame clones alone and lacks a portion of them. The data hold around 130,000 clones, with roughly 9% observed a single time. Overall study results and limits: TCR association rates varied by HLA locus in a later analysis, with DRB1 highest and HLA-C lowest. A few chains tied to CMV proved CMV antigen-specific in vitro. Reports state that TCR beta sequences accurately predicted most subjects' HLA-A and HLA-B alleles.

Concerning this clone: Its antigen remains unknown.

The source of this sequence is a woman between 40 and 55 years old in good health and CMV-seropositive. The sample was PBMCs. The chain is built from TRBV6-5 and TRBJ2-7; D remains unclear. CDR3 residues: CASSPTPPYEQYF. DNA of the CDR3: TGTGCCAGCAGTCCCACACCCCCCTACGAGCAGTACTTC.